A selection of T cell receptor beta chains follows, all from one sample in a study of blood T cell repertoires in COVID-19. The repertoire was sequenced with immunoSEQ multiplex PCR; TCRdb's copy has only in-frame clones and lacks some. Of about 86,000 clones detected, approximately 80% appear once; the ten largest clones hold 3.4%. The sequencing sample was made of peripheral blood. The receptor set was obtained from a man aged 45-65 years with acute or convalescent COVID-19. Each CDR3 is given with its conserved first and last residue. D genes are given only for firm matches. Not all rows give a size; the values are once, few, many and, for expanded clones, a class.

J | V | size | length | D | CDR3 | DNA
TRBJ2-1 | TRBV10-3 | - | 15 | TRBD1 | CAILDDRGRINEQFF | TGTGCCATCCTAGACGACAGGGGGCGAATCAATGAGCAGTTCTTC
TRBJ1-1 | TRBV27 | - | 14 | TRBD1 | CASSLSGQTTEAFF | TGTGCCAGCAGTTTATCGGGACAGACCACTGAAGCTTTCTTT
TRBJ2-1 | TRBV27 | - | 13 | - | CASSLMASGEQFF | TGTGCCAGCAGTTTAATGGCTAGTGGTGAGCAGTTCTTC
TRBJ1-1 | TRBV30 | - | 12 | TRBD1 | CAWNLQGARAFF | TGTGCCTGGAACCTACAGGGGGCTCGAGCTTTCTTT
TRBJ1-1 | TRBV6-5 | - | 11 | - | CASTDRLRAFF | TGTGCCAGCACCGACAGGCTGAGAGCTTTCTTT
TRBJ1-2 | TRBV29-1 | - | 15 | TRBD1 | CSVDADRDGAYGYTF | TGCAGCGTTGATGCCGACAGGGACGGCGCCTATGGCTACACCTTC
TRBJ2-7 | TRBV7-3 | - | 17 | TRBD2 | CASSSHGLAGDRGEQYF | TGTGCCAGCAGCTCCCACGGACTAGCGGGAGATCGGGGCGAGCAGTACTTC
TRBJ1-6 | TRBV4-3 | - | 16 | - | CASSQDRNLYNSPLHF | TGCGCCAGCAGCCAAGACAGGAATCTCTATAATTCACCCCTCCACTTT
TRBJ1-5 | TRBV5-6 | - | 15 | - | CASSNAGRGDQPQHF | TGTGCCAGCAGCAATGCCGGGAGGGGCGATCAGCCCCAGCATTTT
TRBJ1-2 | TRBV6-4 | - | 14 | - | CASSDSRGRYGYTF | TGTGCCAGCAGTGACTCGCGTGGGCGCTATGGCTACACCTTC
TRBJ2-1 | TRBV9 | - | 16 | TRBD2 | CASSARLAGENNEQFF | TGTGCCAGCAGCGCCCGACTAGCGGGGGAAAACAATGAGCAGTTCTTC
TRBJ2-2 | TRBV5-1 | few | 18 | - | CASSSGRGARSNTGELFF | TGCGCCAGCAGCTCCGGCCGGGGGGCTCGGTCGAACACCGGGGAGCTGTTTTTT
TRBJ2-7 | TRBV28 | - | 11 | - | CATMVRDEQYF | TGTGCCACGATGGTTCGGGACGAGCAGTACTTC
TRBJ2-2 | TRBV6-5 | - | 15 | TRBD1 | CASSSDRANTGELFF | TGTGCCAGCAGTTCGGACAGGGCGAACACCGGGGAGCTGTTTTTT
TRBJ2-2 | TRBV10-3 | - | 16 | TRBD1 | CAISESDRGGTGELFF | TGTGCCATCAGTGAGTCGGACAGGGGGGGCACCGGGGAGCTGTTTTTT
TRBJ1-1 | TRBV28 | once | 15 | TRBD1 | CASSTLDDRDTEAFF | TGTGCCAGCAGCACCTTGGATGACAGGGACACTGAAGCTTTCTTT
TRBJ2-5 | TRBV29-1 | - | 9 | - | CSVDEVQYF | TGCAGCGTTGACGAGGTCCAGTACTTC
TRBJ2-3 | TRBV5-6 | - | 15 | TRBD1 | CASSRDRGGTDTQYF | TGTGCCAGCAGCCGGGACAGGGGTGGGACAGATACGCAGTATTTT
TRBJ1-6 | TRBV7-9 | few | 14 | - | CASSLTSADSPLHF | TGTGCCAGCAGCTTGACCTCCGCGGATTCACCCCTCCACTTT
TRBJ2-2 | TRBV10-3 | - | 13 | - | CASLTSNTGELFF | TGTGCCAGCCTTACTAGTAACACCGGGGAGCTGTTTTTT
TRBJ1-2 | TRBV2 | - | 14 | TRBD1 | CASSDRQGAIGYTF | TGTGCCAGCAGTGATAGGCAGGGGGCGATTGGCTACACCTTC
TRBJ1-2 | TRBV14 | once | 14 | - | CASSQQQGGYGYTF | TGTGCCAGCAGCCAACAGCAAGGGGGCTATGGCTACACCTTC
TRBJ1-1 | TRBV19 | few | 12 | TRBD1 | CASSGQVAEAFF | TGTGCCAGTAGTGGACAGGTGGCTGAAGCTTTCTTT
TRBJ2-5 | TRBV27 | - | 15 | - | CASSTRRGFLETQYF | TGTGCCAGCAGTACCCGACGGGGATTTTTGGAGACCCAGTACTTC
TRBJ1-2 | TRBV29-1 | - | 12 | - | CSVETAGGGYTF | TGCAGCGTTGAAACGGCAGGAGGTGGCTACACCTTC
TRBJ1-2 | TRBV4-1 | - | 13 | TRBD1 | CASSHGQGDGYTF | TGCGCCAGCAGCCACGGACAGGGAGATGGCTACACCTTC
TRBJ1-5 | TRBV7-8 | - | 14 | TRBD1 | CASSLAQGPQPQHF | TGTGCCAGCAGCTTAGCACAGGGGCCCCAGCCCCAGCATTTT
TRBJ2-7 | TRBV14 | - | 14 | TRBD2 | CASSILGGTYEQYF | TGTGCCAGCAGTATCCTCGGGGGGACCTACGAGCAGTACTTC
TRBJ2-7 | TRBV6-5 | - | 12 | - | CASRTATYEQYF | TGTGCCAGCAGGACAGCTACCTACGAGCAGTACTTC
TRBJ2-2 | TRBV12-5 | once | 14 | - | CASGPPKNTGELFF | TGTGCTAGTGGTCCCCCCAAGAACACCGGGGAGCTGTTTTTT
TRBJ2-3 | TRBV7-9 | - | 16 | TRBD2 | CASSSSTSDPTDTQYF | TGTGCCAGCAGCTCCTCGACTAGCGATCCCACAGATACGCAGTATTTT
TRBJ2-4 | TRBV28 | - | 14 | - | CASNGGVAKNIQYF | TGTGCCAGCAACGGGGGAGTGGCCAAAAACATTCAGTACTTC
TRBJ2-5 | TRBV5-1 | - | 16 | TRBD2 | CASSLLVSGNLETQYF | TGCGCCAGCAGCTTGTTAGTTAGCGGGAACTTAGAGACCCAGTACTTC
TRBJ2-3 | TRBV5-4 | - | 15 | TRBD2 | CASRPTSGRADTQYF | TGTGCCAGCAGACCGACTAGCGGGAGGGCAGATACGCAGTATTTT
TRBJ1-6 | TRBV6-5 | - | 13 | - | CASFVSYNSPLHF | TGTGCCAGCTTCGTCTCCTATAATTCACCCCTCCACTTT
TRBJ2-5 | TRBV7-9 | once | 15 | - | CASSPRQGGVETQYF | TGTGCCAGCAGCCCAAGACAGGGAGGCGTAGAGACCCAGTACTTC
TRBJ1-4 | TRBV10-3 | - | 12 | - | CATMDSAEKLFF | TGTGCCACAATGGACTCGGCGGAAAAACTGTTTTTT
TRBJ1-3 | TRBV11-2 | - | 14 | - | CASSTTGSGNTIYF | TGTGCCAGCAGCACAACAGGGTCCGGAAACACCATATATTTT
TRBJ2-7 | TRBV5-1 | - | 18 | TRBD1 | CASSWRPTGANSNYEQYF | TGCGCCAGCAGCTGGAGACCGACAGGGGCAAACTCAAACTACGAGCAGTACTTC
TRBJ2-3 | TRBV30 | - | 15 | TRBD1 | CAWSVATGVTDTQYF | TGTGCCTGGAGTGTAGCGACAGGGGTCACAGATACGCAGTATTTT
TRBJ2-3 | TRBV4-3 | few | 15 | TRBD1 | CASSQGQGRADTQYF | TGCGCCAGCAGCCAGGGACAGGGGAGGGCAGATACGCAGTATTTT
TRBJ1-2 | TRBV27 | - | 14 | - | CASSPGNSGYGYTF | TGTGCCAGCAGTCCGGGAAATTCGGGCTATGGCTACACCTTC
TRBJ2-3 | TRBV7-2 | few | 15 | - | CASSLAGGRADTQYF | TGTGCCAGCAGCTTAGCGGGGGGGCGTGCAGATACGCAGTATTTT
TRBJ1-1 | TRBV19 | - | 14 | - | CASSPGLGNTEAFF | TGTGCCAGTAGTCCGGGTTTAGGGAACACTGAAGCTTTCTTT
TRBJ2-1 | TRBV10-1 | - | 17 | - | CASSESNRQGVYNEQFF | TGCGCCAGCAGTGAGTCGAATAGGCAGGGCGTTTACAATGAGCAGTTCTTC
TRBJ2-2 | TRBV7-9 | - | 17 | - | CASSLESDRANTGELFF | TGTGCCAGCAGCTTAGAATCGGACAGAGCGAACACCGGGGAGCTGTTTTTT
TRBJ2-5 | TRBV7-2 | - | 15 | - | CASSLGYGTKETQYF | TGTGCCAGCAGCTTAGGTTACGGCACTAAAGAGACCCAGTACTTC
TRBJ1-6 | TRBV3-1/TRBV3-2 | - | 14 | TRBD1 | CASSQGTGESPLHF | TGTGCCAGCAGCCAAGGGACAGGGGAGTCACCCCTCCACTTT
TRBJ1-2 | TRBV6-5 | - | 12 | - | CASRARADGYTF | TGTGCCAGCAGGGCCAGGGCGGACGGCTACACCTTC
TRBJ2-2 | TRBV6-5 | - | 13 | TRBD2 | CASRAGNTGELFF | TGTGCCAGCAGAGCGGGGAATACCGGGGAGCTGTTTTTT
TRBJ1-2 | TRBV7-3 | - | 17 | TRBD1 | CASSLGGGQADNYGYTF | TGTGCCAGCAGCTTAGGAGGGGGACAGGCTGACAACTATGGCTACACCTTC
TRBJ2-5 | TRBV9 | - | 14 | TRBD1 | CASSSTTGGETQYF | TGTGCCAGCAGCTCGACGACAGGGGGAGAGACCCAGTACTTC
TRBJ1-2 | TRBV4-1 | - | 16 | - | CASSQTILAGSYGYTF | TGCGCCAGCAGCCAAACCATTCTAGCCGGATCCTATGGCTACACCTTC
TRBJ2-3 | TRBV24-1 | - | 14 | TRBD1 | CATSDTGTVNTQYF | TGTGCCACCAGTGACACCGGGACAGTTAATACGCAGTATTTT
TRBJ1-5 | TRBV27 | - | 14 | - | CASSLAGVDQPQHF | TGTGCCAGCAGTTTGGCAGGGGTGGATCAGCCCCAGCATTTT
TRBJ2-5 | TRBV9 | - | 16 | TRBD2 | CASSVMVGLAEETQYF | TGTGCCAGCAGCGTAATGGTCGGACTAGCGGAAGAGACCCAGTACTTC
TRBJ1-4 | TRBV5-1 | - | 12 | - | CASSSGGEKLFF | TGCGCCAGCAGCTCCGGAGGTGAAAAACTGTTTTTT
TRBJ1-5 | TRBV11-2 | - | 13 | - | CASSLSPDQPQHF | TGTGCCAGCAGCTTGAGTCCCGATCAGCCCCAGCATTTT
TRBJ1-1 | TRBV7-2 | - | 16 | TRBD1 | CASSPRGGGYNTEAFF | TGTGCCAGCAGCCCCAGAGGGGGCGGATATAACACTGAAGCTTTCTTT